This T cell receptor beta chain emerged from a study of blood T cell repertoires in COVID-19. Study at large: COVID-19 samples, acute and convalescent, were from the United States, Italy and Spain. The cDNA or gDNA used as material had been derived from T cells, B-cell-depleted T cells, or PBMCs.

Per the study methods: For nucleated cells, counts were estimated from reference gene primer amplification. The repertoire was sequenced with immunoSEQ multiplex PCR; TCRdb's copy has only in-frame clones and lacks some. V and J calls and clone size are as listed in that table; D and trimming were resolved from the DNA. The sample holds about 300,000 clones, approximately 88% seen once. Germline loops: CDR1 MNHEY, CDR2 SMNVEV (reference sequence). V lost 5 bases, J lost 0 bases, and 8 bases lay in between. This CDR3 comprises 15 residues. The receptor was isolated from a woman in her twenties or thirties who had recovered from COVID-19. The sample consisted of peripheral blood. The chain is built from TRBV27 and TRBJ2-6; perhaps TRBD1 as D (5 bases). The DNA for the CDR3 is TGTGCCAGCAGTGGCGACAGCTCTGGGGCCAACGTCCTGACTTTC. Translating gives CASSGDSSGANVLTF. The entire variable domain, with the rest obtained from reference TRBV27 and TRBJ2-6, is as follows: EAQVTQNPRYLITVTGKKLTVTCSQNMNHEYMSWYRQDPGLGLRQIYYSMNVEVTDKGDVPEGYKVSRKEKRNFPLILESPSPNQTSLYFCASSGDSSGANVLTFGAGSRLTVL.